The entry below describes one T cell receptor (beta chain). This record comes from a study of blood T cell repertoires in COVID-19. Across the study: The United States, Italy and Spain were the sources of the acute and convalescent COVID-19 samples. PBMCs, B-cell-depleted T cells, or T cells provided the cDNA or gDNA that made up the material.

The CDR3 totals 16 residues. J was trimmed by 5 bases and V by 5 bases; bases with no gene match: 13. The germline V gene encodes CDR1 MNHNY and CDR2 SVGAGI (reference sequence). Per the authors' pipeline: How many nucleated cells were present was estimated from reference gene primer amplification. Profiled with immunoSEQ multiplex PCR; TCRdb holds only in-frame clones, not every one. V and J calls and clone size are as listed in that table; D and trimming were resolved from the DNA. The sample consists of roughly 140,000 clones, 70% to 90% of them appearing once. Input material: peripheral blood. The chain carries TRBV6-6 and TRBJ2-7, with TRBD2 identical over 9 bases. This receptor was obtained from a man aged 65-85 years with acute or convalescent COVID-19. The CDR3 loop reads CASSGSGSGSGDEQYF. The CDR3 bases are TGTGCCAGCAGTGGTAGCGGGAGTGGGTCCGGCGACGAGCAGTACTTC.